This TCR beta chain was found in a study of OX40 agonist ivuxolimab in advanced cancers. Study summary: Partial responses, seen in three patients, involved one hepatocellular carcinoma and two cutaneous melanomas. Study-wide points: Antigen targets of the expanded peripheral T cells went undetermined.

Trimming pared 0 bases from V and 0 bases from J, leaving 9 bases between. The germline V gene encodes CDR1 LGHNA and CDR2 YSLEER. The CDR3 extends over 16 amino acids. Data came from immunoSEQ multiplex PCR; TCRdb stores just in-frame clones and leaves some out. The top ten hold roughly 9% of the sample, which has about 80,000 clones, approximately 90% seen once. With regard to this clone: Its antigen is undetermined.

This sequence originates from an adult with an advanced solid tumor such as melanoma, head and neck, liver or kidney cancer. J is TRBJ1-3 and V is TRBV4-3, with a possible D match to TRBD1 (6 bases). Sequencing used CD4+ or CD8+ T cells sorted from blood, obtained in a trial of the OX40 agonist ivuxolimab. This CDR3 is CASSQDKGDSGNTIYF. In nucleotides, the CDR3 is TGCGCCAGCAGCCAAGATAAGGGGGACTCTGGAAACACCATATATTTT.